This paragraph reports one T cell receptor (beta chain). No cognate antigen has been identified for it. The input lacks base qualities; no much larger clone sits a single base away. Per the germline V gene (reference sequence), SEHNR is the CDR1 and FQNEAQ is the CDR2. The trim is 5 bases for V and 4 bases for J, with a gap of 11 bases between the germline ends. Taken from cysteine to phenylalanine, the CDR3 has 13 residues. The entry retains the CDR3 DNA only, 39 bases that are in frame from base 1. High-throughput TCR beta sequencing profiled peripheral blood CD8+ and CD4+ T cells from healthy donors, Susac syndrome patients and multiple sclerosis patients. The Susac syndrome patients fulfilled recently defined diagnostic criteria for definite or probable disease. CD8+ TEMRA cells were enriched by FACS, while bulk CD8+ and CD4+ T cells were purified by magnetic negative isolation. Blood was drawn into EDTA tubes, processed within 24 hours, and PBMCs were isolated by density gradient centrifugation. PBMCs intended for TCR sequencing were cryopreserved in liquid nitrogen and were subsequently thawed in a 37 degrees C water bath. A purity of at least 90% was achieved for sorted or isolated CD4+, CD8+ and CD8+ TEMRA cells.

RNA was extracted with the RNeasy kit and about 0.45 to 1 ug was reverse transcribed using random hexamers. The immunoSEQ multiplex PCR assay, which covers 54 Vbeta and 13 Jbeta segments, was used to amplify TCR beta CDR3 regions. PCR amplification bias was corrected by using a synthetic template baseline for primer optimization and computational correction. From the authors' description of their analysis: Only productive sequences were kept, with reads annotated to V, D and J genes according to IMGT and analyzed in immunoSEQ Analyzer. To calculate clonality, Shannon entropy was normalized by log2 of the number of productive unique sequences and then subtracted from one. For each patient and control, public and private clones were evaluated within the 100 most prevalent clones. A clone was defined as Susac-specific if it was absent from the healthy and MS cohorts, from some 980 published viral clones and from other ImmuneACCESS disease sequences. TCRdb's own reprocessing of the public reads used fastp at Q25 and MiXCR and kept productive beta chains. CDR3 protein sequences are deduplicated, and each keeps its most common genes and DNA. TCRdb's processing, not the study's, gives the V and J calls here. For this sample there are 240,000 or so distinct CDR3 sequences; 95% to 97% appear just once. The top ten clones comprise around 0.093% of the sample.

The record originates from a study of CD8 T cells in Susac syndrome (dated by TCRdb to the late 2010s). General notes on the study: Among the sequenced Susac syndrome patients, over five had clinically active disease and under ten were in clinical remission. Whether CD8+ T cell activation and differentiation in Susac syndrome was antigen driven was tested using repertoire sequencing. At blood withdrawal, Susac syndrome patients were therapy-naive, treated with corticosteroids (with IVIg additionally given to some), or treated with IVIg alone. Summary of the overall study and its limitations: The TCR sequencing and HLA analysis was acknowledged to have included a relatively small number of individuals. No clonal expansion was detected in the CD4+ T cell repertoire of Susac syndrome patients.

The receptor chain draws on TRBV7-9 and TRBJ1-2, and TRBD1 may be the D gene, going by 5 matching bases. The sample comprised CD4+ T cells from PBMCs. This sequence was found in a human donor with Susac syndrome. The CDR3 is CASSTPGLYGYTF. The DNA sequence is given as TGTGCCAGCAGCACGCCAGGGCTCTATGGCTACACCTTC.